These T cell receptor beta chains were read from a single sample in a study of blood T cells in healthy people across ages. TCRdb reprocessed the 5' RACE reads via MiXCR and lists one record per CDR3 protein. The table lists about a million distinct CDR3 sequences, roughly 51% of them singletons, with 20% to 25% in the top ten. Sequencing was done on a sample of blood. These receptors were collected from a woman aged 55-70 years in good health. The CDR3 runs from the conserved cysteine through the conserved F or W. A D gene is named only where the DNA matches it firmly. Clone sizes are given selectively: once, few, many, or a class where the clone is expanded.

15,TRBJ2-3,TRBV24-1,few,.,CATSDYAERTDTQYF,TGTGCCACCAGTGATTATGCGGAACGGACAGATACGCAGTATTTT
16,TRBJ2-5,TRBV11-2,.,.,CASSLEWQRKQETQYF,TGTGCCAGCAGCTTAGAATGGCAGCGGAAGCAAGAGACCCAGTACTTT
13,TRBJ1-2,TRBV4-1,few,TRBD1,CASSRGTAYGYTF,TGCGCCAGCAGCCGAGGGACAGCTTATGGCTACACCTTC
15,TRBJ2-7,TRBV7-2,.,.,CASSLDSSSSYEQYF,TGTGCCAGCAGCTTAGATTCCTCGTCTTCCTACGAGCAGTACTTC
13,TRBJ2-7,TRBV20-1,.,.,CSASPTGTYEQYF,TGCAGTGCGTCTCCCACAGGGACCTACGAGCAGTACTTC
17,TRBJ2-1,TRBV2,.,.,CASRDRTSPYNGVEQFF,TGTGCCAGCAGAGACAGGACAAGCCCATACAATGGTGTAGAGCAGTTCTTC
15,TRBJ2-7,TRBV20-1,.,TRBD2,CSANYASGSSYEQYF,TGCAGTGCTAACTATGCTAGCGGGAGCTCCTACGAGCAGTACTTC
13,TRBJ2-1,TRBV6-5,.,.,CASSYDGANEQFF,TGTGCCAGCAGTTACGACGGGGCGAATGAGCAGTTCTTC
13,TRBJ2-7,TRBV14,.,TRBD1,CASAGTAPYEQYF,TGTGCCAGCGCTGGGACAGCCCCCTACGAGCAGTACTTC
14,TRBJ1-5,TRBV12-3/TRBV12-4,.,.,CASSLAGRIEPQHF,TGTGCCAGCAGTTTAGCCGGACGGATAGAGCCCCAGCATTTT
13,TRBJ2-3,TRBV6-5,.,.,CASHRGLADTQYF,TGTGCCAGCCACAGAGGGTTGGCCGATACGCAGTATTTT
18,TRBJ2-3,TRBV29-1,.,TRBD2,CSVRTSGSVVSDTDTQYF,TGCAGCGTAAGGACTAGCGGGAGTGTGGTGTCGGACACAGATACGCAGTATTTT
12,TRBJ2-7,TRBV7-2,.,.,CASSRDHYEQYF,TGTGCCAGCAGCCGTGACCACTACGAGCAGTACTTC
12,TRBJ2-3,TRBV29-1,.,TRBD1,CSADRGRNTQYF,TGCAGCGCGGACAGGGGCAGGAATACGCAGTATTTT
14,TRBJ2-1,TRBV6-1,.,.,CASVRDSFGAEQFF,TGTGCCAGTGTCAGGGACTCCTTTGGCGCGGAGCAGTTCTTC
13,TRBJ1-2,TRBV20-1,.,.,CSARELGVPGYTF,TGCAGTGCTAGAGAGCTTGGAGTGCCCGGCTACACCTTC
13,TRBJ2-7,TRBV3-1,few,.,CASRPRSSYEQYF,TGTGCCAGCAGGCCCAGAAGCTCCTACGAGCAGTACTTC
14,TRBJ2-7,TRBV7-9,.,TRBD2,CASSLTSGTREQYF,TGTGCCAGCAGCTTAACTAGCGGGACTCGGGAGCAGTACTTC
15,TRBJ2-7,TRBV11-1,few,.,CASSFDGSSRYEQYF,TGTGCCAGCAGCTTTGACGGATCGTCCAGGTACGAGCAGTACTTC
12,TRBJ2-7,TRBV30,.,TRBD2,CAWRLAAYEQYF,TGTGCCTGGAGGCTAGCGGCCTACGAGCAGTACTTC
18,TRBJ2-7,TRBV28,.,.,CASSFQGLADLFSYEQYF,TGTGCCAGCAGTTTTCAGGGGCTAGCGGACCTCTTCTCCTACGAGCAGTACTTC
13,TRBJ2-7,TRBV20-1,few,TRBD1,CSAPGTGIYEQYF,TGCAGTGCCCCCGGGACAGGGATCTACGAGCAGTACTTC
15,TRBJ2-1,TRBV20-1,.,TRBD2,CSASLGLAGSTEQFF,TGCAGTGCTAGTCTTGGACTAGCGGGATCTACTGAGCAGTTCTTC
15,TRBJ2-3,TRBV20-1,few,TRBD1,CSAPVGTATGDTQYF,TGCAGTGCCCCGGTGGGGACAGCCACGGGGGATACGCAGTATTTT
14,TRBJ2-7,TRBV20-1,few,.,CSANILGVFYEQYF,TGCAGTGCTAATATATTGGGGGTTTTCTACGAGCAGTACTTC
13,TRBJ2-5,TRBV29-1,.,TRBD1,CSALGQSQETQYF,TGCAGCGCATTGGGACAGAGTCAAGAGACCCAGTACTTC
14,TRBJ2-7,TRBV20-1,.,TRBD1,CSAHKGTGGYEQYF,TGCAGTGCTCATAAAGGGACAGGGGGCTACGAGCAGTACTTC
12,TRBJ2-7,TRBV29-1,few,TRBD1,CSCRTGFYEQYF,TGCAGCTGCCGGACAGGATTCTACGAGCAGTACTTC
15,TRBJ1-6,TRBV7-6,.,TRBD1,CASSSPGQRASPLHF,TGTGCCAGCAGCTCACCGGGACAGCGGGCTTCACCCCTCCACTTT
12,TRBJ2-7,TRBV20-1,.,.,CSATGGRYEQYF,TGCAGTGCTACCGGGGGGCGGTACGAGCAGTACTTC
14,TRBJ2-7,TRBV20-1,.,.,CSASEVPGSYEQYF,TGCAGTGCTAGCGAGGTTCCCGGCTCCTACGAGCAGTACTTC
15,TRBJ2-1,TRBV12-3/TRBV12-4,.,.,CASSYRVAVYNEQFF,TGTGCCAGCAGCTACCGCGTCGCGGTCTACAATGAGCAGTTCTTC
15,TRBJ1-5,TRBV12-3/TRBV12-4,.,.,CASSLKDRRVQPQHF,TGTGCCAGCAGTTTAAAAGACAGGAGGGTCCAGCCCCAGCATTTT
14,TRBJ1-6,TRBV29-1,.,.,CSIRRGNNNSPLHF,TGCAGCATCCGACGGGGGAACAATAATTCACCCCTCCACTTT
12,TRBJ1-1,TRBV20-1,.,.,CSAHEAGYEAFF,TGCAGTGCGCACGAGGCAGGATATGAAGCTTTCTTT
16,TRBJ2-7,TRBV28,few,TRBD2,CASSLSGGRTSYEQYF,TGTGCCAGCAGTTTATCTGGCGGGAGGACCTCCTACGAGCAGTACTTC
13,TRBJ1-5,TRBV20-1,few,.,CSARPDSNQPQHF,TGCAGTGCTAGACCCGACAGTAATCAGCCCCAGCATTTT
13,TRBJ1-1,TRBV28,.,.,CASSSPADTEAFF,TGTGCCAGCAGCTCCCCCGCGGACACTGAAGCTTTCTTT
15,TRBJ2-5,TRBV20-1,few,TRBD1,CSARRPGQPKETQYF,TGCAGTGCTAGAAGGCCGGGACAGCCAAAAGAGACCCAGTACTTC
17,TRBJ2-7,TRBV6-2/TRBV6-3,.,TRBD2,CASSYSPLAGVYNEQYF,TGTGCCAGCAGTTACTCCCCACTAGCGGGAGTGTACAATGAGCAGTACTTC
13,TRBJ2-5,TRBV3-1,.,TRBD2,CASRVSGRETQYF,TGTGCCAGCAGGGTTAGCGGGAGGGAGACCCAGTACTTC
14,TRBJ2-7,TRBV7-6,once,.,CASSPRDPRNEQYF,TGTGCCAGCAGCCCCCGGGACCCGAGGAACGAGCAGTACTTC
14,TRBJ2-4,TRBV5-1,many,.,CASSSTRVPNIQYF,TGCGCCAGCAGCTCGACAAGGGTTCCAAACATTCAGTACTTC
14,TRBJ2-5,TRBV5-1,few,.,CASSWEGFQETQYF,TGCGCCAGCAGCTGGGAAGGGTTCCAAGAGACCCAGTACTTC
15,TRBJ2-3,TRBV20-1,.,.,CSAPVTGISTDTQYF,TGCAGTGCTCCGGTTACAGGGATAAGCACAGATACGCAGTATTTT
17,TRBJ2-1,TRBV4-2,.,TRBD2,CASSQPAGGFVYDEQFF,TGTGCCAGCAGCCAGCCAGCGGGAGGGTTTGTCTACGATGAGCAGTTCTTC
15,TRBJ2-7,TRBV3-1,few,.,CASSQGVTGSYEQYF,TGTGCCAGCAGCCAAGGCGTGACTGGGTCCTACGAGCAGTACTTC
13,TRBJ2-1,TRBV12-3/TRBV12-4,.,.,CASSPGFYNEQFF,TGTGCCAGCAGCCCCGGGTTTTACAATGAGCAGTTCTTC
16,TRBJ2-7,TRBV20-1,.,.,CSADLSPTLGSYEQYF,TGCAGTGCTGATCTTTCCCCCACCCTTGGCTCCTACGAGCAGTACTTC
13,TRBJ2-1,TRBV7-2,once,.,CASSVSYHNEQFF,TGTGCCAGCAGCGTAAGTTACCACAATGAGCAGTTCTTC
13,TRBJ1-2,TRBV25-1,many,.,CASSGALRHGYTF,TGTGCCAGCAGTGGGGCTCTGAGGCATGGCTACACCTTC
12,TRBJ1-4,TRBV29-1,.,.,CSVQQDNEKLFF,TGCAGCGTCCAACAAGATAATGAAAAACTGTTTTTT
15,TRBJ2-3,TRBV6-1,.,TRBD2,CASREAGGPTDTQYF,TGTGCCAGCAGGGAAGCGGGAGGGCCGACAGATACGCAGTATTTT
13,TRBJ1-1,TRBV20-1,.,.,CSARPGTNTEAFF,TGCAGTGCTAGACCAGGAACGAACACTGAAGCTTTCTTT
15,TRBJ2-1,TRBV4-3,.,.,CASSLDPVSYNEQFF,TGCGCCAGCAGCCTCGACCCCGTTTCTTACAATGAGCAGTTCTTC
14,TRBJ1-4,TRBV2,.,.,CASKPGHLNEKLFF,TGTGCCAGCAAACCGGGACACCTTAATGAAAAACTGTTTTTT
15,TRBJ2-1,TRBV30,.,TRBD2,CAWSAGTSGSEEQFF,TGTGCCTGGAGTGCCGGGACTAGCGGGAGTGAGGAGCAGTTCTTC
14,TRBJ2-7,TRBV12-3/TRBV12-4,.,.,CASSPTAGKYEQYF,TGTGCCAGCAGTCCCACAGCGGGCAAGTACGAGCAGTACTTC
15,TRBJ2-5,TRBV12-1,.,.,CASSFDPDRQETQYF,TGTGCCAGCAGCTTTGACCCGGATAGACAAGAGACCCAGTACTTC
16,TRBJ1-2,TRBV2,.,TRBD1,CASRPKQGSLNYGHTF,TGTGCCAGCAGGCCAAAACAGGGGTCCCTTAACTATGGCCACACCTTC